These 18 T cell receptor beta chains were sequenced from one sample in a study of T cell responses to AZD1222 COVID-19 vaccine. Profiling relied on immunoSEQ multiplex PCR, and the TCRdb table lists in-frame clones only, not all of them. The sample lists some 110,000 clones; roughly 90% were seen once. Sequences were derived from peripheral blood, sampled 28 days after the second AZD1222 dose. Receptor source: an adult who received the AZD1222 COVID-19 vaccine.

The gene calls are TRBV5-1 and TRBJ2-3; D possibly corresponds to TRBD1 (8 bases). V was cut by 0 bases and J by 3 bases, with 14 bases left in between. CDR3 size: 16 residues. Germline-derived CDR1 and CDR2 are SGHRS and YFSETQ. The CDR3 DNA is TGCGCCAGCAGCTTGGCCGGGGGGACAGGAACAGATACGCAGTATTTT. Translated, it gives CASSLAGGTGTDTQYF.

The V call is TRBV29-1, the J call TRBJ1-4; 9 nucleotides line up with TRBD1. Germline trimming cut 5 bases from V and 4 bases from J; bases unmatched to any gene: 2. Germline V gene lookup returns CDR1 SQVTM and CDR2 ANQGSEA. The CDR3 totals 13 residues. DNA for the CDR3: TGCAGCGTTACAGGGGGCGGTAATGAAAAACTGTTTTTT. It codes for CSVTGGGNEKLFF.

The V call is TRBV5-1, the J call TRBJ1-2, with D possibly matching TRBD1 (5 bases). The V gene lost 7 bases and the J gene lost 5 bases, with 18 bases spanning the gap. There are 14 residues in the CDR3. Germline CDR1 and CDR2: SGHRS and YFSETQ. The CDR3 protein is CASFRDRTGYGYTF. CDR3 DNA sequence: TGCGCCAGCTTCAGGGACCGGACGGGGTATGGCTACACCTTC.

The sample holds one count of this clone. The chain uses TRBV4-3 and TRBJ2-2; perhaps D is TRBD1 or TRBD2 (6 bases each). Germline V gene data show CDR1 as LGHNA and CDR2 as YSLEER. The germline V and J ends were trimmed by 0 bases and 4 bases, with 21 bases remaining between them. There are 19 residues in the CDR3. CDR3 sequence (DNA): TGCGCCAGCAGCCAAGATCCACCCGTACAGGGAGGTTTCACCGGGGAGCTGTTTTTT. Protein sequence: CASSQDPPVQGGFTGELFF.

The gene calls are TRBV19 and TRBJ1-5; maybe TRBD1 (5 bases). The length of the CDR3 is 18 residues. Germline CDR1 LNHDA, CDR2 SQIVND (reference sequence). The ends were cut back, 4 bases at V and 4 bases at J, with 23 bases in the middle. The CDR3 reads CASSTPRAGPRINQPQHF. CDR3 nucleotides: TGTGCCAGTAGTACCCCCAGGGCAGGACCCAGAATAAATCAGCCCCAGCATTTT.

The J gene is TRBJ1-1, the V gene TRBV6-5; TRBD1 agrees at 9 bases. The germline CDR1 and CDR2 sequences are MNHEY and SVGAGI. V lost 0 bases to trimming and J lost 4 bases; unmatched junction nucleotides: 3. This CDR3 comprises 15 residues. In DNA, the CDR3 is TGTGCCAGCAGTTACTCGGGACAGGGAAGCACTGAAGCTTTCTTT. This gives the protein CASSYSGQGSTEAFF.

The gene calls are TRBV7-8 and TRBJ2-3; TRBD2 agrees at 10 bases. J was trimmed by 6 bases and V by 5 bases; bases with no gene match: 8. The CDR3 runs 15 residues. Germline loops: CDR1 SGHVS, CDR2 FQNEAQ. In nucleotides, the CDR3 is TGTGCCAGCAGCCGTAGCGGGGGGAAGCAGGATACGCAGTATTTT. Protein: CASSRSGGKQDTQYF.

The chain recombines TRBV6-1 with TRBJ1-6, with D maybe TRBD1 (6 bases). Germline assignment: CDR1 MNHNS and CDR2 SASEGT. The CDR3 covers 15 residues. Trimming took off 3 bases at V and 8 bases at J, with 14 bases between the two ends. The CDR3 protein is CASSDAQGWDSPLHF. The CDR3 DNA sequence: TGTGCCAGCAGTGACGCACAGGGTTGGGATTCACCCCTCCACTTT.

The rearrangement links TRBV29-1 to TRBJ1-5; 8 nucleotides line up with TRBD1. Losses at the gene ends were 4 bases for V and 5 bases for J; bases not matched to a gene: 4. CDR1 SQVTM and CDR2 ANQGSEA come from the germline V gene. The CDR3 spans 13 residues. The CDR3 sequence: CSVAGTGDQPQHF. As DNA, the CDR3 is TGCAGCGTTGCCGGGACAGGAGATCAGCCCCAGCATTTT.

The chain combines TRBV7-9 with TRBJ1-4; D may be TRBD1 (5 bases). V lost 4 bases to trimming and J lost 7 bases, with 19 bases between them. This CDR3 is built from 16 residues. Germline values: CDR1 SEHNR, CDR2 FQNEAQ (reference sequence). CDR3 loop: CASSSYKGAEVEKLFF. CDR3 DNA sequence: TGTGCCAGCAGCTCTTACAAAGGGGCCGAGGTTGAAAAACTGTTTTTT.

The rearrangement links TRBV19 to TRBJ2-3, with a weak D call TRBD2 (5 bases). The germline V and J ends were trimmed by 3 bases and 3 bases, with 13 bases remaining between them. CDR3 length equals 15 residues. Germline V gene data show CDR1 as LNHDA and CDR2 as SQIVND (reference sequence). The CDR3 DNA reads TGTGCCAGTAGTATCTCGCGGGCTGGGACAGATACGCAGTATTTT. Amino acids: CASSISRAGTDTQYF.

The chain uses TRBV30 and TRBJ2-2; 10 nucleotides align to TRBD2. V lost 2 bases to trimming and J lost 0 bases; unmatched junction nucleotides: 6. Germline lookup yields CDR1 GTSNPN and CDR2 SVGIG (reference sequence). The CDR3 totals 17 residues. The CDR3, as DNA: TGTGCCTGGAGTCGCGCTAGCGGGAGTCCGAACACCGGGGAGCTGTTTTTT. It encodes CAWSRASGSPNTGELFF.

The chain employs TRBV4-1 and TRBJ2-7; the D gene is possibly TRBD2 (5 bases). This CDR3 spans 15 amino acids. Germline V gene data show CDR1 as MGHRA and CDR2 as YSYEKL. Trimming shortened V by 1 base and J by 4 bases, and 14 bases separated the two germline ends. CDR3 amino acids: CASSQGASSEYEQYF. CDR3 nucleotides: TGCGCCAGCAGCCAAGGGGCTAGCAGCGAATACGAGCAGTACTTC.

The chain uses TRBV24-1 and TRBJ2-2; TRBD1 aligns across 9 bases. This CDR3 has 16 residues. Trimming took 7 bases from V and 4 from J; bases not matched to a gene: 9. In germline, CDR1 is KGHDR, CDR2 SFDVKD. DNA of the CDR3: TGTGCCACCAGAGGATCGGACAGGGGTGGCACCGGGGAGCTGTTTTTT. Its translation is CATRGSDRGGTGELFF.

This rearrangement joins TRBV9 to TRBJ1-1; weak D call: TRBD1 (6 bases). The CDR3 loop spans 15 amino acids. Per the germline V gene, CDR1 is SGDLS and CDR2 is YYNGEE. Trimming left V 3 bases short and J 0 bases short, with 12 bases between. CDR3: CASSEGGHLNTEAFF. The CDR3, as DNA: TGTGCCAGCAGCGAAGGGGGGCACTTGAACACTGAAGCTTTCTTT.

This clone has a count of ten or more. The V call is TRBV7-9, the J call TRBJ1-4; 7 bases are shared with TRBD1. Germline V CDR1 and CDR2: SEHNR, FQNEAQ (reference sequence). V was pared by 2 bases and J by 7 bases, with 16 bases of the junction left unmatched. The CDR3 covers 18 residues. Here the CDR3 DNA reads TGTGCCAGCAGCTTATCCCCAGCTCAGGGGGGCTTTGGTGAAAAACTGTTTTTT. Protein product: CASSLSPAQGGFGEKLFF.

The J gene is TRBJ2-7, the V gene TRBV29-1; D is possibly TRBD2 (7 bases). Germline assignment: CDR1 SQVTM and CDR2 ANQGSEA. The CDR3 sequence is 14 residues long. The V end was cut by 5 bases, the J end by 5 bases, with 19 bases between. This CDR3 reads CSVFPGGARDEQYF. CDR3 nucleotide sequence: TGCAGCGTTTTTCCTGGGGGGGCGCGCGACGAGCAGTACTTC.

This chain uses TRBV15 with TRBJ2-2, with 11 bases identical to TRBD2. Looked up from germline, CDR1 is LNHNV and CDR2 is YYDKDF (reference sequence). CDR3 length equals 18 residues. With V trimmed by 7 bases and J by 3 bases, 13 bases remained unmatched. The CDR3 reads CATKRLAGSFVDTGELFF. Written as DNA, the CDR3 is TGTGCCACCAAGCGACTAGCGGGATCATTCGTCGACACCGGGGAGCTGTTTTTT.